The source of this T cell receptor beta chain is a study of shared clonotypes between healthy human individuals. Here immunoSEQ multiplex PCR was the method, and the copy in TCRdb shows in-frame clones only, minus some. The table has approximately 510,000 clones, 79% seen once; the top ten hold approximately 12%. Concerning this clone itself: Other DNA sequences of this sample code for an identical CDR3.

The clonotype originates from a woman in her 40s in good health. Some clones in this sample may be carry-over from other donors' samples. Sequencing was done on a sample of PBMCs.

The CDR3 sequence is CAWSVGERITGELFF. The CDR3 DNA sequence: TGTGCCTGGAGTGTAGGCGAGAGGATCACCGGGGAGCTGTTTTTT. V gene TRBV30 combines with J gene TRBJ2-2; D is ambiguous. Germline CDR1 is GTSNPN and CDR2 is SVGIG (reference sequence). The CDR3 length is 15 residues. Trimming left V 0 bases short and J 4 bases short, with 12 bases between. The entire variable domain, with the rest obtained from reference TRBV30 and TRBJ2-2, is as follows: SQTIHQWPATLVQPVGSPLSLECTVEGTSNPNLYWYRQAAGRGLQLLFYSVGIGQISSEVPQNLSASRPQDRQFILSSKKLLLSDSGFYLCAWSVGERITGELFFGEGSRLTVL.